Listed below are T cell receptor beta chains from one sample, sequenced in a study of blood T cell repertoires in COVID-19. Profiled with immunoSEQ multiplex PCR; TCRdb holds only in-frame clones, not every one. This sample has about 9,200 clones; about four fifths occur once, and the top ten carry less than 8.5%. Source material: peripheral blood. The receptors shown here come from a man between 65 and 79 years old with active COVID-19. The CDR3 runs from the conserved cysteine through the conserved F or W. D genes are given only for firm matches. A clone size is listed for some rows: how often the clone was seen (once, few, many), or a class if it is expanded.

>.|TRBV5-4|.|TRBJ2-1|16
TGTGCCAGCAGCCCGGGGACTCTAAGCTCCTACAATGAGCAGTTCTTC
CASSPGTLSSYNEQFF
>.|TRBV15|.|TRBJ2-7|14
TGTGCCACCAGCAGAGAATGGCGGGGCTACGAGCAGTACTTC
CATSREWRGYEQYF
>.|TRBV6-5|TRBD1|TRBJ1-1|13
TGTGCCAGCAGTTACTTGGGACAGACCGGGGCTTTCTTT
CASSYLGQTGAFF
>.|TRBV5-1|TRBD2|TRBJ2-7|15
TGCGCCAGCAGCCTGACTAGCGGGAGCCTTTGGGAGCAGTACTTC
CASSLTSGSLWEQYF
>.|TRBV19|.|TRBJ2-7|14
TGTGCCAGTAGAGCCGGGATTGGGGTCTACGAGCAGTACTTC
CASRAGIGVYEQYF
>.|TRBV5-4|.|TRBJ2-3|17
TGTGCCAGCAGCTTTAAGGGGGTAGGCGGCCCCACAGATACGCAGTATTTT
CASSFKGVGGPTDTQYF
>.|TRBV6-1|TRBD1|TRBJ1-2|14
TGTGCCAGCAGTGACAGGGGGCGGAACTATGGCTACACCTTC
CASSDRGRNYGYTF
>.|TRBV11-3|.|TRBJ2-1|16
TGTGCCAGCAGCTTAGAAGGTTGGGCAGGCCACAATGAGCAGTTCTTC
CASSLEGWAGHNEQFF
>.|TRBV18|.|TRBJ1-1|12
TGTGCCAGCTCCGTGACAGCGGGGGAAGCTTTCTTT
CASSVTAGEAFF
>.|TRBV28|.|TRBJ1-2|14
TGTGCCAGCAGTTTGGGTCAGGGGAACTATGGCTACACCTTC
CASSLGQGNYGYTF
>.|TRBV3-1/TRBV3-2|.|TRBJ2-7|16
TGTGCCAGCAGCCCCCTTTTCGGGGACTTCTCCTACGAGCAGTACTTC
CASSPLFGDFSYEQYF
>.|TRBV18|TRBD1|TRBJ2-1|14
TGTGCCAGCTCACCGGGACAGGTGTACAATGAGCAGTTCTTC
CASSPGQVYNEQFF
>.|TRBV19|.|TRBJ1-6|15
TGTGCCAGTGCTGTGACAGGAATGAGGGATTCACCCCTCCACTTT
CASAVTGMRDSPLHF
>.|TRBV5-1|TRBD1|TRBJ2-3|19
TGCGCCAGCAGCGGACGGGTGGTGGACAGGCCGATCGTCGCAGATACGCAGTATTTT
CASSGRVVDRPIVADTQYF
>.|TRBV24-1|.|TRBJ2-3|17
TGTGCCACCAGTGATTTCCCGGGACTTTTATCCCCAGATACGCAGTATTTT
CATSDFPGLLSPDTQYF
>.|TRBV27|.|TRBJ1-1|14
TGTGCCAGCAGTTGGAGGGGTGGGAACACTGAAGCTTTCTTT
CASSWRGGNTEAFF
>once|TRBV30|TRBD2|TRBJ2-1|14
TGTGCCTGGAGTTCATCACTAGCGGGAGTTTTCCAGTTCTTC
CAWSSSLAGVFQFF
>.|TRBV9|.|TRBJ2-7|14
TGTGCCAGCAGCGCGAATCCGAGCTCCTACGAGCAGTACTTC
CASSANPSSYEQYF
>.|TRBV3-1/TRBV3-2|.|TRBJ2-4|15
TGTGCCAGCAGCCAAGCATCGTACATTAAAAACATTCAGTACTTC
CASSQASYIKNIQYF
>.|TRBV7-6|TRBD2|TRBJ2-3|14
TGTGCCAGCAGCGCGGGACTAGATACAGCTACGCAGTATTTT
CASSAGLDTATQYF
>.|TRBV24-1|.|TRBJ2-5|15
TGTGCCACCAGTGATTTCAGGGGACGGCAAGAGACCCAGTACTTC
CATSDFRGRQETQYF
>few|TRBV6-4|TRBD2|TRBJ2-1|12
TGTGCCAGGATCGGACTAGACAGTGTTTGGTTCTTC
CARIGLDSVWFF
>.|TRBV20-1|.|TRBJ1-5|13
TGCAGTGCCAGTGCTAGGCGAGATCAGCCCCAGCATTTT
CSASARRDQPQHF
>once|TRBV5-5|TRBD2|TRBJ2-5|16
TGTGCCAGCAGCTTCTACAGCGGGAGGGCACTAGAGACCCAGTACTTC
CASSFYSGRALETQYF
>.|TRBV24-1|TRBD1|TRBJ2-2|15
TGTGCCACCAGTGAAGAGGACAGGGTCACCGGGGAGCTGTTTTTT
CATSEEDRVTGELFF